This T cell receptor (beta chain) is drawn from a study of T cells in Graves' hyperthyroidism and ophthalmopathy. Many counts were recorded for this clonotype. Antigen unknown. Clinical symptoms, serum thyroxine, TRAb, thyroid ultrasound and orbital computed tomography established diagnosis. Notes on the study in general: Blood also held most thyroid clonotypes expanded beyond 0.001.

From RNA transcripts, TCR beta CDR3 regions were amplified. The primer set for the first-round RT-PCR of the TCR CDR3 was HTBI. TCRdb used MiXCR to reprocess the multiplex PCR reads, holding one entry per CDR3 protein. This table holds roughly 750,000 distinct CDR3 sequences, around 15% found once. The CDR3 runs 20 residues. Germline V gene data show CDR1 as MDHEN and CDR2 as SYDVKM. The ends lost 2 bases at V and 2 bases at J; junction bases unmatched: 13. Sequenced sample: blood. This clonotype was sampled from a man aged 18 to 30 with Graves' hyperthyroidism. The chain uses TRBV28 and TRBJ2-7; 15 bases align to TRBD2. The DNA of the CDR3 is TGTGCCAGCAGTTTAATGTTAGGACTAGCGGGAGGGAATCAGGCCTACGAGCAGTACTTC. Translating it yields CASSLMLGLAGGNQAYEQYF.